This entry is about one T cell receptor beta chain. This clonotype was seen a handful of times. Its binding antigen is unknown. Within one base of it there is no much larger clone, and no base qualities were kept. This record comes from a study of T cell repertoires in cytomegalovirus infection (dated by TCRdb to about 2019). At the level of the whole study: Donor HLA type was relevant to the analysis, as public TCR beta signatures indicated carriage of CMV infection together with the matching HLA type.

Here is what the overall study found, with its caveats: Carriers of CMV infection plus the relevant HLA type were discriminated by the cumulative frequency of public TCR beta family members in the study cohort and in an independent roughly 370-donor cohort. The ex vivo response was dominated by HLA-C-restricted CMV-specific TCR beta clonotypes, which also provided the single most frequent clonotype in two of eight donors.

Instrument on record: Illumina HiSeq 1500. The raw public reads went through TCRdb reprocessing: fastp at Q25, MiXCR clone calling, in-frame beta chains kept. Here each entry gathers all rows of one CDR3 protein and keeps the most common genes and DNA. The sample profile shows 490,000 or so distinct CDR3 sequences; about 11% of them were found once. The ten top clones hold 9.5% to 13% of the sample. The germline ends are 14 bases apart after V is trimmed by 3 bases and J by 2 bases. CDR1 KGHSH and CDR2 LQKENI were looked up in the germline V gene. The CDR3, cysteine through phenylalanine, is 15 amino acids long. Left in the record is the CDR3 DNA by itself, 45 bases read in frame from the first base.

The sequence joins TRBV18 to TRBJ2-7, with TRBD2 as a weak D call on 6 bases. Material for sequencing was PBMCs. The receptor's source is a human donor in good health (CMV status not recorded). Some clones in this sample may be carry-over from other donors' samples. The DNA sequence is given as TGTGCCAGCTCACCCTTAGCGGTCTCCCCCTACGAGCAGTACTTC. Its translation is CASSPLAVSPYEQYF.